These 29 T cell receptor beta chains came from one sample sequenced in a study of cytomegalovirus exposure and HLA in healthy donors. The primer mix had 60 Vbeta and 13 Jbeta primers. Using immunoSEQ multiplex PCR, the repertoire was profiled, and TCRdb retains in-frame clones only, with some absent. This table holds about 130,000 clones, around four fifths found once. Material for sequencing was PBMCs. The origin of the receptors is a man younger than 30 in good health and CMV-seropositive.

The chain combines TRBV14 with TRBJ2-6, with a tentative D call TRBD2 (5 bases). The germline V gene encodes CDR1 SGHDN and CDR2 FVKESK. Deletions cut 2 bases from V and 1 base from J, with 21 bases between. CDR3 size: 20 residues. The DNA for the CDR3 is TGTGCCAGCAGCCAATTCTGGCGGGTGACACCCTTTTCTGGGGCCAACGTCCTGACTTTC. It encodes CASSQFWRVTPFSGANVLTF.

The rearrangement links TRBV5-4 to TRBJ2-3, with D possibly matching TRBD1 (6 bases). CDR1 and CDR2 (germline): SGHNT, YYREEE (reference sequence). The CDR3 length is 14 residues. Trimming removed 1 base at V and 6 bases at J, with 12 bases between. This CDR3 reads CASSLWGPGDTQYF. CDR3 in DNA: TGTGCCAGCAGCTTGTGGGGGCCAGGGGATACGCAGTATTTT.

The gene calls are TRBV7-9 and TRBJ2-7; D is ambiguous. Germline-derived CDR1 and CDR2 are SEHNR and FQNEAQ (reference sequence). V dropped 2 bases and J dropped 6 bases, with 8 bases sitting between them. CDR3 length: 12 residues. The CDR3 protein is CASSLYEREQYF. DNA for the CDR3: TGTGCCAGCAGCTTATACGAGCGCGAGCAGTACTTC.

This chain uses TRBV5-6 with TRBJ2-3, with 9 bases identical to TRBD2. Germline loops: CDR1 SGHDT, CDR2 YYEEEE. The V and J ends lost 4 bases and 5 bases, in that order; junction bases with no gene match: 5. The CDR3 loop spans 14 amino acids. CDR3 coding DNA: TGTGCCAGCAGCCAGGGCGGGGGGGTAGATACGCAGTATTTT. Its translation is CASSQGGGVDTQYF.

This chain uses TRBV2 with TRBJ1-1; no firm D call. This CDR3 is 12 amino acids long. V dropped 7 bases and J dropped 7 bases, with 13 bases sitting between them. Germline CDR1 and CDR2: SNHLY and FYNNEI. CDR3 protein: CASMEGQREAFF. The CDR3 DNA reads TGTGCCAGCATGGAGGGCCAGCGTGAAGCTTTCTTT.

The V gene is TRBV28, the J gene TRBJ1-5; D remains ambiguous. The CDR3 runs 11 residues. V dropped 3 bases and J dropped 6 bases, with 3 bases sitting between them. The V gene's germline CDR1 is MDHEN and CDR2 SYDVKM. The CDR3 DNA follows: TGTGCCAGCAGTTTGAGTCAGCCCCAGCATTTT. It translates to CASSLSQPQHF.

This chain connects TRBV4-1 to TRBJ1-1, with D unresolved. Germline V gives CDR1 MGHRA, CDR2 YSYEKL. Trimming pared 0 bases from V and 7 bases from J, leaving 9 bases between. There are 13 residues in the CDR3. The CDR3 reads CASSQDTSIEAFF. For the CDR3, the DNA is TGCGCCAGCAGCCAAGACACAAGTATTGAAGCTTTCTTT.

CDR3: CASSPQGRGVTDTQYF. CDR3 nucleotide sequence: TGTGCCAGCAGCCCTCAGGGGAGGGGCGTCACAGATACGCAGTATTTT. The chain employs TRBV11-1 and TRBJ2-3, with a tentative D call TRBD2 (7 bases). The CDR3 is made up of 16 amino acids. Trimming shortened V by 5 bases and J by 2 bases, and 17 bases separated the two germline ends. Germline V gene sequence: CDR1 SGHAT, CDR2 FQDESV (reference sequence).

The chain combines TRBV5-6 with TRBJ1-1, with D possibly TRBD1 on 5 matching bases. Germline-derived CDR1 and CDR2 are SGHDT and YYEEEE. Trimming shortened V by 8 bases and J by 3 bases, and 11 bases separated the two germline ends. CDR3 length: 12 residues. DNA of the CDR3: TGTGCCAGTACATGGGGGGACACTGAAGCTTTCTTT. Its translation: CASTWGDTEAFF.

This clone was recorded a few times. This chain links TRBV2 with TRBJ1-1, with a weak D call TRBD1 (5 bases). Germline V lookup: CDR1 SNHLY, CDR2 FYNNEI. V gave up 10 bases and J gave up 5 bases, with 11 bases separating them. The CDR3 covers 11 residues. The CDR3 sequence: CATGYVTEAFF. CDR3 coding DNA: TGTGCCACAGGGTACGTGACTGAAGCTTTCTTT.

The J gene is TRBJ2-2, the V gene TRBV29-1, with 8 bases that match TRBD2. Germline CDR1 reads SQVTM; CDR2 reads ANQGSEA. The CDR3 is made up of 14 amino acids. Trimming cost V 4 bases and J 6 bases; bases outside gene matches: 7. The CDR3 loop is CSVVGGGKAGELFF. The CDR3 DNA sequence: TGCAGCGTTGTGGGCGGGGGGAAGGCCGGGGAGCTGTTTTTT.

The chain recombines TRBV13 with TRBJ2-1; 10 bases are a match to TRBD2. Trimming at V came to 5 bases and at J to 6 bases, leaving 13 bases not matched to a gene. The CDR3 is 17 amino acids. CDR1 PRHDT and CDR2 FYEKMQ come from the germline V gene (reference sequence). For the CDR3, the DNA is TGTGCCAGCAGCCCCAATAAATGGACTAGCGGCCCCAATGAGCAGTTCTTC. This encodes CASSPNKWTSGPNEQFF. Variable domain in full (rest from reference TRBV13 and TRBJ2-1): AAGVIQSPRHLIKEKRETATLKCYPIPRHDTVYWYQQGPGQDPQFLISFYEKMQSDKGSIPDRFSAQQFSDYHSELNMSSLELGDSALYFCASSPNKWTSGPNEQFFGPGTRLTVL.

V usage is TRBV9 and J usage is TRBJ2-5; tentatively, D is TRBD2 (6 bases). V lost 0 bases and J 4 bases, leaving 7 bases between the germline ends. CDR1 and CDR2 (germline): SGDLS, YYNGEE. The CDR3 has 13 amino acids. As DNA, the CDR3 is TGTGCCAGCAGCGTAGGACTAGTAGAGACCCAGTACTTC. Its protein product is CASSVGLVETQYF.

The V and J genes are TRBV6-5 and TRBJ1-3; no clear D. Germline CDR1 and CDR2: MNHEY and SVGAGI. This CDR3 has 15 residues. The V end was cut by 0 bases, the J end by 0 bases, with 6 bases between. CDR3 loop: CASSYSGLSGNTIYF. CDR3 DNA: TGTGCCAGCAGTTACTCGGGCCTCTCTGGAAACACCATATATTTT.

In its sample, this clone was seen once. This chain links TRBV10-3 with TRBJ1-1; possible D gene TRBD1, 5 bases. The CDR3 has 12 amino acids. Germline CDR1 is ENHRY and CDR2 is SYGVKD. V lost 2 bases, J lost 10 bases, and 11 bases lay in between. CDR3 DNA: TGTGCCATCAGTGAGCCGGGACTTGGAGCTTTCTTT. Encoded protein: CAISEPGLGAFF.

This clone was observed a handful of times. The chain recombines TRBV19 with TRBJ1-4, with D tentatively TRBD1 (6 bases). In germline, CDR1 is LNHDA, CDR2 SQIVND (reference sequence). V lost 6 bases and J lost 5, with 16 bases in between. The CDR3 is 15 residues long. The CDR3 DNA reads TGTGCCAGTAGCGCAGCAGGACAGTTCAATGAAAAACTGTTTTTT. This sequence encodes CASSAAGQFNEKLFF.

The chain combines TRBV11-1 with TRBJ1-1; perhaps TRBD1 as D (6 bases). CDR3 length: 14 residues. Per germline, CDR1 SGHAT and CDR2 FQDESV (reference sequence). V was shortened by 1 base and J by 4 bases, with 10 bases between the two germline ends. The CDR3 DNA follows: TGTGCCAGCAGCTTAGTGGGAGGGGGCACTGAAGCTTTCTTT. Protein sequence: CASSLVGGGTEAFF.

The chain is built from TRBV7-3 and TRBJ2-3; 7 bases agree with TRBD2. V lost 5 bases and J lost 3; bases outside the gene matches: 5. Germline V lookup: CDR1 SGHTA, CDR2 FQGTGA. This CDR3 comprises 14 residues. The CDR3 loop reads CASSLGGLTDTQYF. CDR3 sequence (DNA): TGTGCCAGCAGCCTGGGGGGGTTGACAGATACGCAGTATTTT.

This clone was observed a single time. CDR3 protein: CASSPLPRGDTGELFF. In nucleotides, the CDR3 is TGCGCCAGCAGCCCCCTCCCCCGCGGGGACACCGGGGAGCTGTTTTTT. V and J are TRBV5-1 and TRBJ2-2, with a tentative D call TRBD2 (6 bases). Germline V gives CDR1 SGHRS, CDR2 YFSETQ. V gave up 4 bases and J gave up 3 bases, with 16 bases separating them. The CDR3 length is 16 residues.

The chain combines TRBV20-1 with TRBJ1-1; 12 nucleotides line up with TRBD1. The germline gives CDR1 DFQATT, CDR2 SNEGSKA (reference sequence). V lost 6 bases and J lost 10; bases outside the gene matches: 3. The CDR3 runs 11 residues. Written as DNA, the CDR3 is TGCAGTGCCCGGGACAGGGGGCGAGCTTTCTTT. This sequence encodes CSARDRGRAFF.

V is TRBV30 and J is TRBJ2-2; maybe TRBD2 (5 bases). V lost 2 bases, J lost 6 bases, and 7 bases lay in between. CDR3 length equals 12 residues. Germline assignment: CDR1 GTSNPN and CDR2 SVGIG (reference sequence). The CDR3 DNA is TGTGCCTGGAGTAGAGGGTCCGGGGAGCTGTTTTTT. It translates to CAWSRGSGELFF.

Comments on this clone: A read error may produce the germline difference seen at one junction end. V is TRBV12-5 and J is TRBJ1-1, with D possibly matching TRBD1 (6 bases). CDR1 and CDR2 (germline): LGHNT, FRNRAP. The CDR3 contains 17 residues. CDR3 nucleotide sequence: TGTGCTAGTGGCCACGATAATCCCGGACAGAGGAACGCTGAAGCTTTCTTT. Translating it yields CASGHDNPGQRNAEAFF.

The DNA for the CDR3 is TGTGCCAGCAGCCAAGGCGGGGTGAGCACAGATACGCAGTATTTT. Translated, it gives CASSQGGVSTDTQYF. V usage is TRBV4-2 and J usage is TRBJ2-3; the D gene is possibly TRBD2 (6 bases). This CDR3 has 15 residues. The germline gives CDR1 LGHNA, CDR2 YNFKEQ. V dropped 1 base and J dropped 0 bases, with 8 bases sitting between them.

This clone was observed a few times. The rearrangement links TRBV6-5 to TRBJ1-5, with no clear D. Trimming took off 2 bases at V and 5 bases at J, with 7 bases between the two ends. CDR3 length equals 13 residues. Germline values: CDR1 MNHEY, CDR2 SVGAGI. The DNA of the CDR3 is TGTGCCAGCAGTTACAGGGAGTATCAGCCCCAGCATTTT. Encoded protein: CASSYREYQPQHF.

The chain joins TRBV9 to TRBJ2-7; tentatively, D is TRBD2 (7 bases). From germline, CDR1 is SGDLS and CDR2 YYNGEE. Trimming left V 3 bases short and J 2 bases short, with 18 bases between. The CDR3 runs to 16 residues. The CDR3 region has the DNA TGTGCCAGCAGCGACCCAAGGGGGGGGTCAACCTACGAGCAGTACTTC. The encoded protein is CASSDPRGGSTYEQYF. Full variable domain (outside the CDR3, taken from reference TRBV9 and TRBJ2-7): DSGVTQTPKHLITATGQRVTLRCSPRSGDLSVYWYQQSLDQGLQFLIQYYNGEERAKGNILERFSAQQFPDLHSELNLSSLELGDSALYFCASSDPRGGSTYEQYFGPGTRLTVT.

V usage is TRBV5-5 and J usage is TRBJ1-5; TRBD1 aligns across 8 bases. Trimming cost V 4 bases and J 7 bases; bases outside gene matches: 10. The germline CDR1 and CDR2 sequences are SGHKS and YYEKEE (reference sequence). This CDR3 is built from 15 residues. The CDR3 protein is CASSVWTGSGQPQHF. In DNA, the CDR3 is TGTGCCAGCAGCGTTTGGACAGGGAGCGGCCAGCCCCAGCATTTT.

V usage is TRBV19 and J usage is TRBJ2-1; TRBD2 is a possible D gene (7 bases). The CDR3 contains 17 residues. In germline, CDR1 is LNHDA, CDR2 SQIVND (reference sequence). V lost 3 bases to trimming and J lost 6 bases, with 21 bases between them. This CDR3 reads CASSILAGAISPNEQFF. CDR3 bases: TGTGCCAGTAGTATTCTGGCGGGGGCGATTTCACCCAATGAGCAGTTCTTC.

CDR3 sequence reads: CASSLMGAEAFF. For the CDR3, the DNA is TGTGCCAGCAGCTTAATGGGGGCGGAAGCTTTCTTT. The chain links TRBV7-9 to TRBJ1-1; TRBD1 might be the D (6 bases). Trimming removed 2 bases from V and 8 bases from J, with 9 bases in between. Germline loops: CDR1 SEHNR, CDR2 FQNEAQ (reference sequence). CDR3 length: 12 residues.

The rearrangement uses TRBV11-2 and TRBJ2-1; tentative D call: TRBD2 (6 bases). Trimming left V 0 bases short and J 8 bases short, with 11 bases between. The CDR3 is 14 amino acids. Germline CDR1 reads SGHAT; CDR2 reads FQNNGV. Here the CDR3 reads CASSLDRDFDEQFF. Written as DNA, the CDR3 is TGTGCCAGCAGCTTAGATAGGGACTTCGATGAGCAGTTCTTC.